This TCR beta chain comes out of a study of T cell changes during pregnancy in multiple sclerosis. V lost 4 bases and J 5 bases, leaving 16 bases between the germline ends. The CDR3 consists of 15 residues. Germline V lookup: CDR1 SGHRS, CDR2 YFSETQ. Only in-frame clones appear in the TCRdb table, and some are missing; sequencing was by immunoSEQ multiplex PCR. The sample lists tens of thousands of clones, approximately 92% occurring once. The origin of this receptor is a female donor with multiple sclerosis, enrolled in a pregnancy study. The chain is built from TRBV5-1 and TRBJ2-1, with D perhaps matching TRBD1 (5 bases). The sequencing used peripheral blood, collected in the third trimester of pregnancy. CDR3 bases: TGCGCCAGCAGCCAGTATAAGGGGCCTCACAATGAGCAGTTCTTC. Its protein product is CASSQYKGPHNEQFF.